The rows below give T cell receptor beta chains drawn from one sample of a study of cytomegalovirus exposure and HLA in healthy donors. Data came from immunoSEQ multiplex PCR; TCRdb stores just in-frame clones and leaves some out. Of 100,000 to 150,000 clones listed, roughly 89% are singletons. Source material: PBMCs. All receptors come from a woman under 30 in good health and CMV-seronegative. The CDR3 runs from the conserved cysteine through the conserved F or W. D genes are given only for firm matches. Clone size is given for some rows only: seen once, a few or many times, or a class if the clone is expanded.

J gene: TRBJ1-5; V gene: TRBV19; D gene: NA; CDR3 length: 16; clone size: once; CDR3 DNA: TGTGCCAGTAGTATGAGGGATTACCATAGCAATCAGCCCCAGCATTTT; CDR3 protein: CASSMRDYHSNQPQHF
J gene: TRBJ2-7; V gene: TRBV19; D gene: TRBD1; CDR3 length: 14; clone size: few; CDR3 DNA: TGTGCCAGTAGTAGTGTAGGGGGCGACTACGAGCAGTACTTC; CDR3 protein: CASSSVGGDYEQYF
J gene: TRBJ2-1; V gene: TRBV2; D gene: TRBD2; CDR3 length: 15; clone size: NA; CDR3 DNA: TGTGCCAGCAGTGGGGGGGGATATACAGGTAATGAGCAGTTCTTC; CDR3 protein: CASSGGGYTGNEQFF
J gene: TRBJ1-2; V gene: TRBV2; D gene: NA; CDR3 length: 13; clone size: NA; CDR3 DNA: TGTGCCAGCAGTGCGGGAAGGTTGAGAGGCTACACCTTC; CDR3 protein: CASSAGRLRGYTF
J gene: TRBJ1-3; V gene: TRBV6-1; D gene: NA; CDR3 length: 14; clone size: NA; CDR3 DNA: TGTGCCAGCAGTGTTGAACGACAGCGTTCCAGCATATATTTT; CDR3 protein: CASSVERQRSSIYF
J gene: TRBJ1-1; V gene: TRBV19; D gene: NA; CDR3 length: 14; clone size: NA; CDR3 DNA: TGTGCCAGTAGTATAGGCGGGAGAAACACTGAAGCTTTCTTT; CDR3 protein: CASSIGGRNTEAFF
J gene: TRBJ1-1; V gene: TRBV7-9; D gene: NA; CDR3 length: 17; clone size: NA; CDR3 DNA: TGTGCCAGCAGCTTCACATCACAGCCCCTAATGAACACTGAAGCTTTCTTT; CDR3 protein: CASSFTSQPLMNTEAFF
J gene: TRBJ2-7; V gene: TRBV18; D gene: NA; CDR3 length: 14; clone size: once; CDR3 DNA: TGTGCCAGCTCACCCATCCGACAGAACTACGAGCAGTACTTC; CDR3 protein: CASSPIRQNYEQYF
J gene: TRBJ2-1; V gene: TRBV5-1; D gene: TRBD1; CDR3 length: 13; clone size: NA; CDR3 DNA: TGCGCCAGCAGCCGACAGGGGGAATATGAGCAGTTCTTC; CDR3 protein: CASSRQGEYEQFF
J gene: TRBJ1-4; V gene: TRBV10-3; D gene: NA; CDR3 length: 14; clone size: NA; CDR3 DNA: TGTGCCATCAGTGGGTCGGGGCTTGGGGAAAAACTGTTTTTT; CDR3 protein: CAISGSGLGEKLFF
J gene: TRBJ2-1; V gene: TRBV18; D gene: TRBD1; CDR3 length: 20; clone size: NA; CDR3 DNA: TGTGCCAGCTCACCCTATTACCGGGACAGGGCCCCCAGCTCCTACAATGAGCAGTTCTTC; CDR3 protein: CASSPYYRDRAPSSYNEQFF
J gene: TRBJ1-6; V gene: TRBV7-6; D gene: NA; CDR3 length: 14; clone size: NA; CDR3 DNA: TGTGCCAGCAGCCCTAGGACAGAGAATTCACCCCTCCACTTT; CDR3 protein: CASSPRTENSPLHF
J gene: TRBJ2-7; V gene: TRBV27; D gene: TRBD1; CDR3 length: 18; clone size: NA; CDR3 DNA: TGTGCCAGCAGTTTGGCTTGGCCAGGACAGGGAAAATACTACGAGCAGTACTTC; CDR3 protein: CASSLAWPGQGKYYEQYF
J gene: TRBJ2-7; V gene: TRBV7-8; D gene: TRBD1; CDR3 length: 16; clone size: NA; CDR3 DNA: TGTGCCAGCACCCACCCCGGGGACAGGGGAACCTACGAGCAGTACTTC; CDR3 protein: CASTHPGDRGTYEQYF
J gene: TRBJ2-3; V gene: TRBV7-3; D gene: TRBD2; CDR3 length: 15; clone size: NA; CDR3 DNA: TGTGCCAGCAGCACCAAGCGGGGGGCCCTAGATACGCAGTATTTT; CDR3 protein: CASSTKRGALDTQYF
J gene: TRBJ1-2; V gene: TRBV10-3; D gene: TRBD1; CDR3 length: 14; clone size: NA; CDR3 DNA: TGTGCCAGCTGGGGACAGCCGATTAACTATGGCTACACCTTC; CDR3 protein: CASWGQPINYGYTF
J gene: TRBJ2-7; V gene: TRBV4-1; D gene: NA; CDR3 length: 13; clone size: few; CDR3 DNA: TGCGCCAGCAGCCGGGAGCAAAGGGACGAGCAGTACTTC; CDR3 protein: CASSREQRDEQYF
J gene: TRBJ1-1; V gene: TRBV29-1; D gene: NA; CDR3 length: 11; clone size: NA; CDR3 DNA: TGCAGCGTTGAGGGGCCGACAGGAGCTTTCTTT; CDR3 protein: CSVEGPTGAFF
J gene: TRBJ2-4; V gene: TRBV29-1; D gene: NA; CDR3 length: 11; clone size: NA; CDR3 DNA: TGCAGCGTTGCTCCGGGAAACATTCAGTACTTC; CDR3 protein: CSVAPGNIQYF
J gene: TRBJ2-3; V gene: TRBV5-6; D gene: NA; CDR3 length: 16; clone size: NA; CDR3 DNA: TGTGCCAGCAGCCAAGGGACTGGAATCTTCACAGATACGCAGTATTTT; CDR3 protein: CASSQGTGIFTDTQYF
J gene: TRBJ1-5; V gene: TRBV5-4; D gene: NA; CDR3 length: 14; clone size: NA; CDR3 DNA: TGTGCCAGCAGCTTGGCTCCGCGGGGACAGCCCCAGCATTTT; CDR3 protein: CASSLAPRGQPQHF
J gene: TRBJ2-7; V gene: TRBV10-3; D gene: NA; CDR3 length: 15; clone size: once; CDR3 DNA: TGTGCCATCAGTGAGTCGATGGGGGCCGGCGACGAGCAGTACTTC; CDR3 protein: CAISESMGAGDEQYF
J gene: TRBJ1-1; V gene: TRBV10-3; D gene: NA; CDR3 length: 15; clone size: NA; CDR3 DNA: TGTGCCACATCTGACAGAGATTACATGAACACTGAAGCTTTCTTT; CDR3 protein: CATSDRDYMNTEAFF
J gene: TRBJ1-4; V gene: TRBV13; D gene: TRBD1; CDR3 length: 15; clone size: NA; CDR3 DNA: TGTGCCAGCAGCTCGGGCACAGGGGGTGGTGAAAAACTGTTTTTT; CDR3 protein: CASSSGTGGGEKLFF
J gene: TRBJ1-2; V gene: TRBV7-6; D gene: NA; CDR3 length: 15; clone size: NA; CDR3 DNA: TGTGCCAGCAGCTTAGGAGGTGGAAATAACTATGGCTACACCTTC; CDR3 protein: CASSLGGGNNYGYTF
J gene: TRBJ2-7; V gene: TRBV19; D gene: NA; CDR3 length: 13; clone size: NA; CDR3 DNA: TGTGCCAGTAGTGCGGGAACCACCTACGAGCAGTACTTC; CDR3 protein: CASSAGTTYEQYF
J gene: TRBJ2-3; V gene: TRBV6-4; D gene: TRBD2; CDR3 length: 15; clone size: NA; CDR3 DNA: TGTGCCAGCAGTGAGGGCGGGGGGGCGACAGATACGCAGTATTTT; CDR3 protein: CASSEGGGATDTQYF
J gene: TRBJ2-6; V gene: TRBV7-8; D gene: NA; CDR3 length: 17; clone size: NA; CDR3 DNA: TGTGCCAGCACCTCTGGGCCCAGTCTTGTGGGGGCCAACGTCCTGACTTTC; CDR3 protein: CASTSGPSLVGANVLTF
J gene: TRBJ1-5; V gene: TRBV7-6; D gene: TRBD1; CDR3 length: 15; clone size: NA; CDR3 DNA: TGTGCCAGCAGCCCGAGGACAGGGAGCAATCAGCCCCAGCATTTT; CDR3 protein: CASSPRTGSNQPQHF
J gene: TRBJ2-7; V gene: TRBV6-6; D gene: TRBD2; CDR3 length: 13; clone size: NA; CDR3 DNA: TGTGCCAGCAGTAGCGGGGCTATCTACGAGCAGTACTTC; CDR3 protein: CASSSGAIYEQYF
J gene: TRBJ2-3; V gene: TRBV20-1; D gene: NA; CDR3 length: 11; clone size: NA; CDR3 DNA: TGCAGTGTCTTGTTTTCAGATACGCAGTATTTT; CDR3 protein: CSVLFSDTQYF
J gene: TRBJ1-2; V gene: TRBV20-1; D gene: NA; CDR3 length: 11; clone size: NA; CDR3 DNA: TGCAGGTTAGGGGTTTTCCATGGCTACACCTTC; CDR3 protein: CRLGVFHGYTF
J gene: TRBJ2-7; V gene: TRBV2; D gene: TRBD2; CDR3 length: 15; clone size: NA; CDR3 DNA: TGTGCCAGCAGTGAAGAACTAGCGGGGGACTACGAGCAGTACTTC; CDR3 protein: CASSEELAGDYEQYF
J gene: TRBJ2-1; V gene: TRBV5-1; D gene: TRBD2; CDR3 length: 15; clone size: NA; CDR3 DNA: TGCGCCAGCAGCCCCGGACTAGCGGGTTACAATGAGCAGTTCTTC; CDR3 protein: CASSPGLAGYNEQFF
J gene: TRBJ2-7; V gene: TRBV9; D gene: TRBD1; CDR3 length: 14; clone size: NA; CDR3 DNA: TGTGCCAGCAGCGTGGGACAGGGGGCGTACGAGCAGTACTTC; CDR3 protein: CASSVGQGAYEQYF
J gene: TRBJ1-2; V gene: TRBV5-6; D gene: NA; CDR3 length: 12; clone size: NA; CDR3 DNA: TGTGCCAGCAGCTTTTCGTTATATGGCTACACCTTC; CDR3 protein: CASSFSLYGYTF
J gene: TRBJ1-1; V gene: TRBV7-9; D gene: TRBD1; CDR3 length: 15; clone size: NA; CDR3 DNA: TGTGCCAGCAGCTCACAAACAGGGGTAAGGACTGAAGCTTTCTTT; CDR3 protein: CASSSQTGVRTEAFF
J gene: TRBJ2-7; V gene: TRBV27; D gene: TRBD2; CDR3 length: 17; clone size: NA; CDR3 DNA: TGTGCCAGCAGTTTATTGGGAAGCGGGGGGTTGTCCTACGAGCAGTACTTC; CDR3 protein: CASSLLGSGGLSYEQYF
J gene: TRBJ2-2; V gene: TRBV5-4; D gene: TRBD2; CDR3 length: 13; clone size: once; CDR3 DNA: TGTGCCAGCAGCTCTGCGGGGGTCGGGGAGCTGTTTTTT; CDR3 protein: CASSSAGVGELFF
J gene: TRBJ2-5; V gene: TRBV5-1; D gene: TRBD1; CDR3 length: 15; clone size: NA; CDR3 DNA: TGCGCCAGCAGCGAAACCGGGACAGGGGAAGAGACCCAGTACTTC; CDR3 protein: CASSETGTGEETQYF
J gene: TRBJ1-2; V gene: TRBV4-2; D gene: NA; CDR3 length: 16; clone size: once; CDR3 DNA: TGTGCCAGCAGCCTCTACAGGGTAGACTCAAGAAGTGGCTACACCTTC; CDR3 protein: CASSLYRVDSRSGYTF
J gene: TRBJ1-3; V gene: TRBV18; D gene: NA; CDR3 length: 15; clone size: NA; CDR3 DNA: TGTGCCAGCTCACCCGGACAGTTCTCTGGAAACACCATATATTTT; CDR3 protein: CASSPGQFSGNTIYF
J gene: TRBJ1-2; V gene: TRBV19; D gene: NA; CDR3 length: 15; clone size: NA; CDR3 DNA: TGTGCCAGTAGTATTCAGCTGGGAGGGACGTGGGTCTACACCTTC; CDR3 protein: CASSIQLGGTWVYTF
J gene: TRBJ1-5; V gene: TRBV7-2; D gene: TRBD1; CDR3 length: 15; clone size: NA; CDR3 DNA: TGTGCCAGCAGCTGGACAGGGGAGAGCAATCAGCCCCAGCATTTT; CDR3 protein: CASSWTGESNQPQHF
J gene: TRBJ2-5; V gene: TRBV9; D gene: NA; CDR3 length: 16; clone size: NA; CDR3 DNA: TGTGCCAGCAGCCCGGGTGGGGGGGGCGCAGGAGAGACCCAGTACTTC; CDR3 protein: CASSPGGGGAGETQYF
J gene: TRBJ1-2; V gene: TRBV7-2; D gene: NA; CDR3 length: 14; clone size: NA; CDR3 DNA: TGTGCCAGCAGCTTAGGCGGCTTTATCTATGGCTACACCTTC; CDR3 protein: CASSLGGFIYGYTF
J gene: TRBJ2-7; V gene: TRBV18; D gene: TRBD1; CDR3 length: 15; clone size: NA; CDR3 DNA: TGTGCCAGCTCGCCCGGGACAGGAGCCCAGTACGAGCAGTACTTC; CDR3 protein: CASSPGTGAQYEQYF
J gene: TRBJ2-7; V gene: TRBV6-1; D gene: NA; CDR3 length: 13; clone size: NA; CDR3 DNA: TGTGCCAGCAGTGAAGATTACGGCTACGAGCAGTACTTC; CDR3 protein: CASSEDYGYEQYF
J gene: TRBJ2-2; V gene: TRBV29-1; D gene: NA; CDR3 length: 13; clone size: NA; CDR3 DNA: TGCAGTTGTAACAGGGTTAACACCGGGGAGCTGTTTTTT; CDR3 protein: CSCNRVNTGELFF
J gene: TRBJ2-3; V gene: TRBV23-1; D gene: TRBD2; CDR3 length: 16; clone size: NA; CDR3 DNA: TGCGCCAGCAGCCTTGGACTAGCAGAAAGCACAGATACGCAGTATTTT; CDR3 protein: CASSLGLAESTDTQYF
J gene: TRBJ2-1; V gene: TRBV7-9; D gene: TRBD2; CDR3 length: 16; clone size: NA; CDR3 DNA: TGTGCCAGCAGCACCGCGGGGGGCGCCCCCTACAATGAGCAGTTCTTC; CDR3 protein: CASSTAGGAPYNEQFF
J gene: TRBJ1-1; V gene: TRBV7-9; D gene: NA; CDR3 length: 14; clone size: NA; CDR3 DNA: TGTGCCAGCAGCTTATGGGGGGGAAACACTGAAGCTTTCTTT; CDR3 protein: CASSLWGGNTEAFF
J gene: TRBJ1-3; V gene: TRBV9; D gene: NA; CDR3 length: 16; clone size: NA; CDR3 DNA: TGTGCCAGCAGCGTAGAACAGGCTCGGGCTGGAAACACCATATATTTT; CDR3 protein: CASSVEQARAGNTIYF
J gene: TRBJ1-6; V gene: TRBV7-2; D gene: TRBD1; CDR3 length: 16; clone size: NA; CDR3 DNA: TGTGCCAGCAGCTTAGGACAGGGACTGTCTTATTCACCCCTCCACTTT; CDR3 protein: CASSLGQGLSYSPLHF
J gene: TRBJ2-5; V gene: TRBV5-1; D gene: NA; CDR3 length: 13; clone size: NA; CDR3 DNA: TGCGCCAGCAGCTTACGTTCGGGGGAGACCCAGTACTTC; CDR3 protein: CASSLRSGETQYF